These 16 T cell receptor beta chains were sequenced from one sample in a study of T cells in Graves' hyperthyroidism and ophthalmopathy. Amplified TCR beta CDR3 regions derived from RNA transcripts. The TCR CDR3 first-round RT-PCR relied on the HTBI primer set. TCRdb passed the multiplex PCR reads through MiXCR, listing each CDR3 protein once. The sample lists 650,000 to 750,000 distinct CDR3 sequences, around 13% occurring once. What was sequenced was blood. These receptors all stem from a woman aged 18-29 years with Graves' hyperthyroidism.

CDR3 protein: CASSLTGATNEKLFF. DNA of the CDR3: TGTGCCAGCAGCCTGACAGGGGCCACTAATGAAAAACTGTTTTTT. J is TRBJ1-4 and V is TRBV5-6; 8 nucleotides agree with TRBD1. The germline CDR1 and CDR2 sequences are SGHDT and YYEEEE. The CDR3 covers 15 residues. J was trimmed by 2 bases and V by 4 bases; bases with no gene match: 4.

This clonotype was counted many times. V is TRBV12-3 or TRBV12-4 and J is TRBJ2-7; tentative D call: TRBD1 (5 bases). The CDR3 spans 14 residues. Trimming stripped 6 bases from V and 1 base from J, with 13 bases between. This CDR3 reads CASSPTGFSYEQYF. CDR3 sequence (DNA): TGTGCCAGCAGCCCCACAGGTTTTTCCTACGAGCAGTACTTC.

There are many counts of this clonotype. The rearrangement uses TRBV12-3 or TRBV12-4 and TRBJ1-5; D is possibly TRBD1 (5 bases). Trimming stripped 5 bases from V and 15 bases from J, with 20 bases between. The CDR3 extends over 13 amino acids. CDR3 coding DNA: TGTGCCAGCAGTCCCTCAGGGCCCACGGTGCCGCATTTT. Translation: CASSPSGPTVPHF.

This clonotype came up many times. The chain uses TRBV5-5 and TRBJ2-4; D may be TRBD1 (6 bases). This CDR3 is 15 amino acids long. Germline V gene sequence: CDR1 SGHKS, CDR2 YYEKEE (reference sequence). The V gene lost 0 bases and the J gene lost 7 bases, with 14 bases spanning the gap. The CDR3 sequence: CASSLEGVEWNIQYF. In DNA form, the CDR3 reads TGTGCCAGCAGCTTGGAGGGGGTTGAGTGGAACATTCAGTACTTC.

This clonotype was seen many times. The genes are TRBV30 and TRBJ2-5; D is ambiguous. CDR3 length: 12 amino acids. Germline V CDR1 and CDR2: GTSNPN, SVGIG (reference sequence). V was pared by 4 bases and J by 2 bases, with 8 bases between. CDR3 in DNA: TGTGCCTGGACCCAGGTGCAAGAGACCCAGTACTTC. Translation gives CAWTQVQETQYF.

The gene calls are TRBV28 and TRBJ2-7; possible D gene TRBD2, 5 bases. The CDR3 contains 13 residues. The V gene's germline CDR1 is MDHEN and CDR2 SYDVKM. CDR3: CLSRRSGGYEQYF. The CDR3 bases are TGTCTCTCTCGCCGAAGCGGTGGGTACGAGCAGTACTTC.

This clonotype was observed a few times. The chain couples TRBV5-1 to TRBJ2-3; maybe TRBD2 (5 bases). Germline CDR1 reads SGHRS; CDR2 reads YFSETQ. The CDR3 contains 16 residues. V lost 6 bases and J 4 bases, leaving 21 bases between the germline ends. The CDR3 DNA reads TGCGCCAGCATCGGGGAACCAAGTGCCTCACCAGATACGCAGTATTTT. Encoded protein: CASIGEPSASPDTQYF.

This clonotype was seen a few times. The chain carries TRBV6-2 or TRBV6-3 and TRBJ2-1; 8 positions match TRBD1. The CDR3 has 15 amino acids. J was trimmed by 14 bases and V by 2 bases; bases with no gene match: 14. CDR1 MNHEY and CDR2 SVGEGT come from the germline V gene. The CDR3 nucleotides are TGTGCCAGCAGTTACCACAACCTCTTGGACAGGGTGAAGTTCTTC. It is translated as CASSYHNLLDRVKFF.

This rearrangement joins TRBV6-2 or TRBV6-3 to TRBJ1-5, with 7 bases lining up with TRBD1. Germline CDR1 and CDR2: MNHEY and SVGEGT. The CDR3 runs to 13 residues. Germline trimming cut 7 bases from V and 9 bases from J; bases unmatched to any gene: 9. The CDR3 DNA follows: TGTGCCAGCACCTCACAGGGGAAGCCGCCCCAGCATTTT. Translation: CASTSQGKPPQHF.

This chain uses TRBV6-9 with TRBJ1-2; TRBD1 aligns across 7 bases. Germline V gene data show CDR1 as MNHGY and CDR2 as SVAAGI. V lost 3 bases to trimming and J lost 6 bases; unmatched junction nucleotides: 10. The CDR3 runs 15 residues. CDR3 region: CASSYNQEGADGYTF. The DNA of the CDR3 is TGTGCCAGCAGTTACAACCAGGAGGGGGCAGATGGCTACACCTTC.

This clonotype was counted at least ten times. This chain uses TRBV2 with TRBJ1-5; no firm D call. CDR1 and CDR2 (germline): SNHLY, FYNNEI. V dropped 2 bases and J dropped 0 bases, with 11 bases sitting between them. The CDR3 contains 16 residues. This CDR3 is CASSERAWYSNQPQHF. CDR3 sequence (DNA): TGTGCCAGCAGTGAACGCGCCTGGTATAGCAATCAGCCCCAGCATTTT. The variable domain in full, completed from reference TRBV2 and TRBJ1-5, reads EPEVTQTPSHQVTQMGQEVILRCVPISNHLYFYWYRQILGQKVEFLVSFYNNEISEKSEIFDDQFSVERPDGSNFTLKIRSTKLEDSAMYFCASSERAWYSNQPQHFGDGTRLSIL.

This clonotype was counted at least ten times. The V call is TRBV20-1, the J call TRBJ2-1; the match to TRBD2 covers 11 bases. V was pared by 6 bases and J by 4 bases, with 8 bases of the junction left unmatched. Germline V CDR1 and CDR2: DFQATT, SNEGSKA (reference sequence). There are 15 residues in the CDR3. The CDR3 DNA sequence: TGCAGTGCGGGATTAGCGGGAGGGCCGTACAATGAGCAGTTCTTC. Its translation: CSAGLAGGPYNEQFF.

This clonotype has at least ten counts. The V call is TRBV20-1, the J call TRBJ2-3, with 7 bases lining up with TRBD2. With V trimmed by 5 bases and J by 4 bases, 3 bases remained unmatched. The CDR3 is 12 residues long. Germline CDR1 is DFQATT and CDR2 is SNEGSKA (reference sequence). The CDR3: CSAPSGADTQYF. CDR3 sequence (DNA): TGCAGTGCTCCCAGCGGGGCAGATACGCAGTATTTT.

In this sample, this clonotype turned up many times. The rearrangement uses TRBV12-3 or TRBV12-4 and TRBJ2-7; weak D call: TRBD2 (5 bases). V lost 5 bases and J 7 bases, leaving 12 bases between the germline ends. The CDR3 contains 12 residues. CDR3 nucleotide sequence: TGTGCCAGCAGTCTTACGGGCGGGGAGCAGTACTTC. It translates to CASSLTGGEQYF.

This clonotype showed up many times. This sequence joins TRBV6-2 or TRBV6-3 and TRBJ2-2; D is ambiguous. V lost 2 bases and J 5 bases, leaving 6 bases between the germline ends. Germline-derived CDR1 and CDR2 are MNHEY and SVGEGT. The CDR3 totals 13 residues. The CDR3 protein is CASSYRETGELFF. The CDR3 nucleotides are TGTGCCAGCAGTTACAGGGAAACCGGGGAGCTGTTTTTT.

This clonotype has a count of ten or more. J is TRBJ1-1 and V is TRBV4-3; 7 bases agree with TRBD1. Germline loops: CDR1 LGHNA, CDR2 YSLEER. CDR3 length equals 15 residues. V was pared by 5 bases and J by 4 bases, with 10 bases of the junction left unmatched. Here the CDR3 DNA reads TGCGCCAGCAGCTCTCGGGACAGCCGTTCCACTGAAGCTTTCTTT. Residues: CASSSRDSRSTEAFF.